This TCR beta chain derives from a study of radiotherapy plus CTLA-4 blockade in lung cancer. The CDR3 is 15 amino acids. The V gene's germline CDR1 is MDHEN and CDR2 SYDVKM. Losses at the gene ends were 5 bases for V and 4 bases for J; bases not matched to a gene: 6. The assay was immunoSEQ multiplex PCR, and TCRdb's table has in-frame clones only and misses some. This sample has 75,000 to 80,000 clones; around 84% occur once, and the top ten carry 0.87%. The sequencing used peripheral blood, collected from a patient treated with radiotherapy plus ipilimumab. The chain employs TRBV28 and TRBJ2-1; 9 bases fit TRBD2. The receptor's source is a human donor with non-small cell lung cancer who had stable disease on radiotherapy plus ipilimumab. The chain's CDR3 is CASSLAGGVYNEQFF. The CDR3 region has the DNA TGTGCCAGCAGTCTTGCGGGGGGGGTTTACAATGAGCAGTTCTTC.